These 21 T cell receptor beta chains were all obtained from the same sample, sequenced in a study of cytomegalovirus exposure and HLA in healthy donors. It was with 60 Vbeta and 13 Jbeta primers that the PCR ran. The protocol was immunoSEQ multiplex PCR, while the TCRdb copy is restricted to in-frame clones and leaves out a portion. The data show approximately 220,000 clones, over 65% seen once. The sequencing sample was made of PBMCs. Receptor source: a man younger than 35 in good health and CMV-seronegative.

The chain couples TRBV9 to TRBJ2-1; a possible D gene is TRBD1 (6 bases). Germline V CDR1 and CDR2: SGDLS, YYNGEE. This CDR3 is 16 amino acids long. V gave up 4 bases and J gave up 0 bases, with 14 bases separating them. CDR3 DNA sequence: TGTGCCAGCAGCATAAGTGGGGGCTTCTCCTACAATGAGCAGTTCTTC. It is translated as CASSISGGFSYNEQFF.

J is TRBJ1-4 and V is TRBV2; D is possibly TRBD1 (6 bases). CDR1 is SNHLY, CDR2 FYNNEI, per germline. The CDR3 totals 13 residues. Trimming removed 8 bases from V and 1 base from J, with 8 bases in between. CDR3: CASLTGTNEKLFF. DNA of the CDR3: TGTGCCAGCCTGACAGGAACTAATGAAAAACTGTTTTTT.

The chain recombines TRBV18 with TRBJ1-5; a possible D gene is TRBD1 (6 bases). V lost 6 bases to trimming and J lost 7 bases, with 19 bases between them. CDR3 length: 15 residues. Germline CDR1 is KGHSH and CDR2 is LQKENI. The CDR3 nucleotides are TGTGCCAGCTCCCTCGAGACAGGTGGGGGACAGCCCCAGCATTTT. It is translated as CASSLETGGGQPQHF.

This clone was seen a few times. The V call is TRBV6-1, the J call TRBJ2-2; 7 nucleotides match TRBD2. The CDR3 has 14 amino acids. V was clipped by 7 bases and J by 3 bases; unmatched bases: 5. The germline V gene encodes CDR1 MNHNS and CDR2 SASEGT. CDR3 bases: TGTGCCAGCAAGCGTGCGGGAGACACCGGGGAGCTGTTTTTT. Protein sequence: CASKRAGDTGELFF.

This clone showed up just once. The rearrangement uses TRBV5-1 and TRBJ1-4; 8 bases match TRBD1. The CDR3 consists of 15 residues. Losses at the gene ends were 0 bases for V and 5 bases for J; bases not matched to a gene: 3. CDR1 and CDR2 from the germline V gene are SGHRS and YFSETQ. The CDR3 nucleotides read TGCGCCAGCAGCTTGGGGCGGACAGGGAATGAAAAACTGTTTTTT. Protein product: CASSLGRTGNEKLFF.

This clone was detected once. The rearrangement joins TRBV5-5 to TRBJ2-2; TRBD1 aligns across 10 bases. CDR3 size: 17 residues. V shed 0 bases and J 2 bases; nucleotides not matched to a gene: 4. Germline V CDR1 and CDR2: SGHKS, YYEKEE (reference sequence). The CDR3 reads CASSLDDRGLNTGELFF. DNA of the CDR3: TGTGCCAGCAGCTTGGATGACAGGGGGCTTAACACCGGGGAGCTGTTTTTT.

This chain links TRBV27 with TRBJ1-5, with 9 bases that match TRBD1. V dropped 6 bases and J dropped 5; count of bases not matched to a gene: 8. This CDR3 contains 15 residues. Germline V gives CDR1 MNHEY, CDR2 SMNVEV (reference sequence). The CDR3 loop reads CASSRGRQGDQPQHF. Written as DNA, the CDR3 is TGTGCCAGCAGCCGTGGAAGACAGGGGGATCAGCCCCAGCATTTT.

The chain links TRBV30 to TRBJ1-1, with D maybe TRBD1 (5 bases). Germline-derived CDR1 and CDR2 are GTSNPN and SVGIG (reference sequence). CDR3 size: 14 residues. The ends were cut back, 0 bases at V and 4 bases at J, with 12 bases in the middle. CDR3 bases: TGTGCCTGGAGTGTAGGGGTCTGGGGCACTGAAGCTTTCTTT. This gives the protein CAWSVGVWGTEAFF.

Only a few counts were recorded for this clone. DNA of the CDR3: TGCGCCAGCAGTTTAGGGGCCAGGACCGGGGAGCTGTTTTTT. Protein: CASSLGARTGELFF. The chain is built from TRBV5-1 and TRBJ2-2; D is perhaps TRBD1 (5 bases). Germline assignment: CDR1 SGHRS and CDR2 YFSETQ. There are 14 residues in the CDR3. V was pared by 5 bases and J by 5 bases, with 13 bases between.

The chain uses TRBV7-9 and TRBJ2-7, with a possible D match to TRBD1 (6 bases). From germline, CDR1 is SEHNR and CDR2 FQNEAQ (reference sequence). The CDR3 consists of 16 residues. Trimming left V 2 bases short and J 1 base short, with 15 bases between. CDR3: CASSLLSGAHSYEQYF. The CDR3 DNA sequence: TGTGCCAGCAGCTTATTGTCAGGGGCCCATTCCTACGAGCAGTACTTC.

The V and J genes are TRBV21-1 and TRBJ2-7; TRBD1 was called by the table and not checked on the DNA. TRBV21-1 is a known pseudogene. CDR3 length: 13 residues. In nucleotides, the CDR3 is TGTGCCAGCAGCAATCTGAGGGGGTGCGAGCAGTACTTC. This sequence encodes CASSNLRGCEQYF.

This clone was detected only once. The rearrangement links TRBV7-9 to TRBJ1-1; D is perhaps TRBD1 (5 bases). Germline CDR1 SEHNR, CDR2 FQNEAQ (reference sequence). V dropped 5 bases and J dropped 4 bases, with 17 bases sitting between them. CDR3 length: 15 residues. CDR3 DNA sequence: TGTGCCAGCAGCCCGTCGGGACGGGGGAGCACTGAAGCTTTCTTT. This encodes CASSPSGRGSTEAFF.

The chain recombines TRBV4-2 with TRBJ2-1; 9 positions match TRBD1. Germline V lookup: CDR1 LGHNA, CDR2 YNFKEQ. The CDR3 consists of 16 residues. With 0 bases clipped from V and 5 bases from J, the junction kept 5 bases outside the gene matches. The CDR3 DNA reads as TGTGCCAGCAGCCAAGATCGGGACAGGGTTAACAATGAGCAGTTCTTC. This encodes CASSQDRDRVNNEQFF.

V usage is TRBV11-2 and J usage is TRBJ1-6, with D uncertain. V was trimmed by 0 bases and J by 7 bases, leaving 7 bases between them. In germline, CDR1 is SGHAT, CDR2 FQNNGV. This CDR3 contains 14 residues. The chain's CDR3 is CASSLDTVNSPLHF. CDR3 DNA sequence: TGTGCCAGCAGCTTAGACACGGTGAATTCACCCCTCCACTTT.

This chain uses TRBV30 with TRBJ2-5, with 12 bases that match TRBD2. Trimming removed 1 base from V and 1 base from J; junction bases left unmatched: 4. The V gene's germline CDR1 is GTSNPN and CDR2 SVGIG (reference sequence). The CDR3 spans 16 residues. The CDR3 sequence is CAWSELAGGGQETQYF. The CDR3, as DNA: TGTGCCTGGAGTGAACTAGCGGGAGGTGGCCAAGAGACCCAGTACTTC.

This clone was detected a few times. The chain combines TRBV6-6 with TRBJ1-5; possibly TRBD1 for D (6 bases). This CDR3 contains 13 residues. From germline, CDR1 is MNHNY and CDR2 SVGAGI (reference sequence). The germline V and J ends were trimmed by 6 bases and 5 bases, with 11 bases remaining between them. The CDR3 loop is CASSRGEDQPQHF. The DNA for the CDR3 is TGTGCCAGCAGCAGGGGAGAGGATCAGCCCCAGCATTTT.

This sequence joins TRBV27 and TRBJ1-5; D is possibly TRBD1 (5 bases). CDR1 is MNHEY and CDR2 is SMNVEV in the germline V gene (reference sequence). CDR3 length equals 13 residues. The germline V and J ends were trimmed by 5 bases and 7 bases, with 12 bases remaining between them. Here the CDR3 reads CASSHGHPQPQHF. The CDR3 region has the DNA TGTGCCAGCAGTCACGGACATCCCCAGCCCCAGCATTTT.

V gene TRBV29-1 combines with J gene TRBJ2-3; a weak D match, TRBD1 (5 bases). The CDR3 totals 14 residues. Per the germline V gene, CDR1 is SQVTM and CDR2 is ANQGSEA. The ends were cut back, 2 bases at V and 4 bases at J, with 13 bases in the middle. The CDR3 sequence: CSVELRDVSDTQYF. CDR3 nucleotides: TGCAGCGTTGAACTCAGGGATGTGTCAGATACGCAGTATTTT.

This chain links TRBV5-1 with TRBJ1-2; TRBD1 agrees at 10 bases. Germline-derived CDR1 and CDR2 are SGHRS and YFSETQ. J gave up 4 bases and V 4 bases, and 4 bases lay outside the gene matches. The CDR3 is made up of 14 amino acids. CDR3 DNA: TGCGCCAGCAGCCGGGACAGGGGTACCTATGGCTACACCTTC. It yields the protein CASSRDRGTYGYTF.

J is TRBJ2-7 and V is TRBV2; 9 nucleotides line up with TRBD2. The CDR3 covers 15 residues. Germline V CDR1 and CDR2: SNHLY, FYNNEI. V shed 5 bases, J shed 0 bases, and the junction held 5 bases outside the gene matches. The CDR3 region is CASSPLAGGSYEQYF. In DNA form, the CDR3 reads TGTGCCAGCAGTCCACTAGCGGGTGGCTCCTACGAGCAGTACTTC.

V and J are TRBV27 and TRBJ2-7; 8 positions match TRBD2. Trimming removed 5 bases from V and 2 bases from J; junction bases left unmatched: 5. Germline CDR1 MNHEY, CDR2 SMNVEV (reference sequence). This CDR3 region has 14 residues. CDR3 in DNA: TGTGCCAGCAGTCTCCAGCGGGAGCCCTACGAGCAGTACTTC. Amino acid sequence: CASSLQREPYEQYF.